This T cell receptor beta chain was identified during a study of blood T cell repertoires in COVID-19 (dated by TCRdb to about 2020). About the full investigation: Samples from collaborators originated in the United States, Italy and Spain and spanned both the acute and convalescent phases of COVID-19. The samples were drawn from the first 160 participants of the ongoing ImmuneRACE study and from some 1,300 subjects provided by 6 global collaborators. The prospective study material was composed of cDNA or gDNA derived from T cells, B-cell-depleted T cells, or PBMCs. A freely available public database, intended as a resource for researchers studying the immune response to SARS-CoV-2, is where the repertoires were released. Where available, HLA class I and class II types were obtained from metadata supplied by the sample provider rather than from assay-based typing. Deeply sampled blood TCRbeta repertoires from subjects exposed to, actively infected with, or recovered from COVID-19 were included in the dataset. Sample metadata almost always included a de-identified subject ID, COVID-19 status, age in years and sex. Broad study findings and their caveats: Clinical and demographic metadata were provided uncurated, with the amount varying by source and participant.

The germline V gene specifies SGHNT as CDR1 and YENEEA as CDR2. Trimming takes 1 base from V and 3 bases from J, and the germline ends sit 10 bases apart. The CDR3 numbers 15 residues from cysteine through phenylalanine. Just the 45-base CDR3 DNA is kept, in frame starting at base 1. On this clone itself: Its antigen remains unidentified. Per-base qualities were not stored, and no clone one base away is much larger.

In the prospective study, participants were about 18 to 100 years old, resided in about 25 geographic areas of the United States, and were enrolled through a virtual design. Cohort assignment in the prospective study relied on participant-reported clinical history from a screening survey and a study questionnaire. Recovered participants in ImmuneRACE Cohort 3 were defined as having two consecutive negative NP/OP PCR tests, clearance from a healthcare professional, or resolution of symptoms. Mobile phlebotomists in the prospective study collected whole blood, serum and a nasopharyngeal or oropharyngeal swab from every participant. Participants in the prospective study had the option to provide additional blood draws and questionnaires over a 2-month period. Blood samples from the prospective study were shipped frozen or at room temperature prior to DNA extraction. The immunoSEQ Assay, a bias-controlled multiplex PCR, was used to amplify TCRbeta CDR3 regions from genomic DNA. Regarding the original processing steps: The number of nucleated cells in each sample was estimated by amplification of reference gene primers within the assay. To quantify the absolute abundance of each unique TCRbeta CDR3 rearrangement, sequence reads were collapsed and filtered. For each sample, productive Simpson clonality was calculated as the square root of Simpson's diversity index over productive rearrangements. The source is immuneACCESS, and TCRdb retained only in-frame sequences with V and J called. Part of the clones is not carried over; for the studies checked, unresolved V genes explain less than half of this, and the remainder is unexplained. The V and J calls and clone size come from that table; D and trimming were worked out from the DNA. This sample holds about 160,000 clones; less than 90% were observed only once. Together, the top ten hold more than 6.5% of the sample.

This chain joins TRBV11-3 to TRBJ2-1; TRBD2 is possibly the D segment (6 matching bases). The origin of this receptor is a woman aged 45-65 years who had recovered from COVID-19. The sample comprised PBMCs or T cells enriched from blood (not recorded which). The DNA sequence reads TGTGCCAGCAGCTTAGGACGGGAGCTCTACAATGAGCAGTTCTTC. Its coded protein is CASSLGRELYNEQFF.